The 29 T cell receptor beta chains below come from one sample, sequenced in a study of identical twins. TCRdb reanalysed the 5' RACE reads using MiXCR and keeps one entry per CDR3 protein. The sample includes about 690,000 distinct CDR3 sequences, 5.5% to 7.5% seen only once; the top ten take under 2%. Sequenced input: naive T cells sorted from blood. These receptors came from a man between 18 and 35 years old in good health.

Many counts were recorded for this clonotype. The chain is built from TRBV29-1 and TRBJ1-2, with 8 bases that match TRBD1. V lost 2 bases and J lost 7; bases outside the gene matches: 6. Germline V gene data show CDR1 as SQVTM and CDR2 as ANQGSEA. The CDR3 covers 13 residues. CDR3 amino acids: CSVEFRGRSGYTF. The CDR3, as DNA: TGCAGCGTTGAATTCAGGGGGCGTAGTGGCTACACCTTC.

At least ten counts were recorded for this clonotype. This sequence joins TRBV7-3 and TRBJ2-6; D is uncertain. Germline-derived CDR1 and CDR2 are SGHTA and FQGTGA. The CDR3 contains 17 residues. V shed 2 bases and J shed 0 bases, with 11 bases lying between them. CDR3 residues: CASSLVPSHSGANVLTF. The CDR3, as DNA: TGTGCCAGCAGCTTAGTACCCTCCCACTCTGGGGCCAACGTCCTGACTTTC. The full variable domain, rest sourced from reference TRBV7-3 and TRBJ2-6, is GAGVSQTPSNKVTEKGKYVELRCDPISGHTALYWYRQSLGQGPEFLIYFQGTGAADDSGLPNDRFFAVRPEGSVSTLKIQRTERGDSAVYLCASSLVPSHSGANVLTFGAGSRLTVL.

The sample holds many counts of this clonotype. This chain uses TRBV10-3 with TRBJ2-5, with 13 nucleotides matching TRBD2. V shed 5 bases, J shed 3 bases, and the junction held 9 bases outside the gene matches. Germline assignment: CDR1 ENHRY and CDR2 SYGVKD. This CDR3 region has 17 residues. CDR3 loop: CAISPGLAGYQKETQYF. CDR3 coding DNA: TGTGCCATCAGTCCGGGACTAGCGGGATACCAGAAAGAGACCCAGTACTTC.

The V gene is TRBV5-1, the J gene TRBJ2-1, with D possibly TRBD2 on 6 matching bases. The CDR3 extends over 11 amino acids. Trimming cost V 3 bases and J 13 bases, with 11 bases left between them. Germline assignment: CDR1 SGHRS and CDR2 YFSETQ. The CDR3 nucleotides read TGCGCCAGCAGCTGGATGGGGGGACAGTTCTTC. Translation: CASSWMGGQFF.

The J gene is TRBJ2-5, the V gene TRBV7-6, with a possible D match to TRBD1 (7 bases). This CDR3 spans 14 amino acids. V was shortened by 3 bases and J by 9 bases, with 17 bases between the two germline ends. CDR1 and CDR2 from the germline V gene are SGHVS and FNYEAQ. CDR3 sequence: CASSFGTDGGAQYF. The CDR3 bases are TGTGCCAGCAGCTTCGGGACAGACGGGGGAGCCCAGTACTTC.

The DNA for the CDR3 is TGTGCCAGCAGTCCTGGGGTTGGCGACACCATATATTTT. This encodes CASSPGVGDTIYF. The chain is built from TRBV12-3 or TRBV12-4 and TRBJ1-3; the D is unclear. Between the trimmed V and J ends, which lost 5 bases and 8 bases, there was a span of 13 bases. This CDR3 comprises 13 residues.

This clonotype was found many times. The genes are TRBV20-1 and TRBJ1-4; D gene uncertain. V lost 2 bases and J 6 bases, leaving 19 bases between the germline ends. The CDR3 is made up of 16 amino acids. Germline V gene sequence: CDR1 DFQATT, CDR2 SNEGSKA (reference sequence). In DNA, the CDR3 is TGCAGTGCTAGATCCCTTATGGGCGTTAGGGATGAAAAACTGTTTTTT. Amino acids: CSARSLMGVRDEKLFF.

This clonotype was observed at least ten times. The CDR3 DNA sequence: TGCGCCAGCAGCTCACTGGGGAGCTCCTACAATGAGCAGTTCTTC. It codes for CASSSLGSSYNEQFF. The rearrangement links TRBV4-1 to TRBJ2-1, with TRBD2 as a possible D gene (5 bases). CDR3 length: 15 residues. Germline-derived CDR1 and CDR2 are MGHRA and YSYEKL. V lost 5 bases and J 0 bases, leaving 11 bases between the germline ends.

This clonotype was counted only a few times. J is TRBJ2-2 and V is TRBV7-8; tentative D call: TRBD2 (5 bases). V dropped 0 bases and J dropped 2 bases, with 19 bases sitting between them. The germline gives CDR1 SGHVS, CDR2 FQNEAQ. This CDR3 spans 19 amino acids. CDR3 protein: CASSLARATLASNTGELFF. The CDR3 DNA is TGTGCCAGCAGCTTAGCGCGGGCTACTTTAGCGAGCAACACCGGGGAGCTGTTTTTT. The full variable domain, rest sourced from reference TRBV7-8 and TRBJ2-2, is GAGVSQSPRYKVAKRGQDVALRCDPISGHVSLFWYQQALGQGPEFLTYFQNEAQLDKSGLPSDRFFAERPEGSVSTLKIQRTQQEDSAVYLCASSLARATLASNTGELFFGEGSRLTVL.

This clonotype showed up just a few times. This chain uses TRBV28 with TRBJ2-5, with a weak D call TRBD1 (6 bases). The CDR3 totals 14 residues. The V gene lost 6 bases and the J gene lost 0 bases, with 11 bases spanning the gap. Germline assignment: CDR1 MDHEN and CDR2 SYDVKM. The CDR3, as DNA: TGTGCCAGCAGGGGACATAAGTACCAAGAGACCCAGTACTTC. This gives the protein CASRGHKYQETQYF. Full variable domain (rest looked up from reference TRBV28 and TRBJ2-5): DVKVTQSSRYLVKRTGEKVFLECVQDMDHENMFWYRQDPGLGLRLIYFSYDVKMKEKGDIPEGYSVSREKKERFSLILESASTNQTSMYLCASRGHKYQETQYFGPGTRLLVL.

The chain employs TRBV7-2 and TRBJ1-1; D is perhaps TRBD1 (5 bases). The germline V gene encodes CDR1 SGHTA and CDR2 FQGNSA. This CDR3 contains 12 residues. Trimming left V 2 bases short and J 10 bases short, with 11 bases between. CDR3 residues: CASSLITGTAFF. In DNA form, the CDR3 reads TGTGCCAGCAGCTTAATTACAGGTACAGCTTTCTTT.

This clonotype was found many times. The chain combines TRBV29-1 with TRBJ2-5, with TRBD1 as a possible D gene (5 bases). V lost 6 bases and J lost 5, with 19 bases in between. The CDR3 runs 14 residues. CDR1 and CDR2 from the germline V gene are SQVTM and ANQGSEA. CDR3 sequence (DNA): TGCAGCGTCTTATCAGGGTTTAGCCGCGAGACCCAGTACTTC. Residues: CSVLSGFSRETQYF.

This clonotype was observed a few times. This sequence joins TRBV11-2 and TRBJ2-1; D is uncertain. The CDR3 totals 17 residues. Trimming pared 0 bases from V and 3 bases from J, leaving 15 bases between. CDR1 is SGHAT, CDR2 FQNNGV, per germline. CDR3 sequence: CASSLDSPVGRYNEQFF. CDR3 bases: TGTGCCAGCAGCTTAGATAGTCCGGTGGGCCGCTACAATGAGCAGTTCTTC.

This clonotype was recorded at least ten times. The CDR3 DNA sequence: TGCGCCAGCAGCTTGGCGGCGGGACAGGGTCGCCACAATGAGCAGTTCTTC. It specifies CASSLAAGQGRHNEQFF. The chain combines TRBV5-1 with TRBJ2-1; 9 bases align to TRBD1. Per germline, CDR1 SGHRS and CDR2 YFSETQ. The CDR3 covers 17 residues. V was clipped by 0 bases and J by 5 bases; unmatched bases: 9.

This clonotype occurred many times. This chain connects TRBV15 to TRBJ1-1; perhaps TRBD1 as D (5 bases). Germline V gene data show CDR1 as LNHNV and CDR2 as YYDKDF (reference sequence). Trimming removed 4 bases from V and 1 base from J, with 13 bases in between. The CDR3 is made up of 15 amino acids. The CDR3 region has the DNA TGTGCCACCAGCAACCCAGGGCGCCCGAACACTGAAGCTTTCTTT. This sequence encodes CATSNPGRPNTEAFF.

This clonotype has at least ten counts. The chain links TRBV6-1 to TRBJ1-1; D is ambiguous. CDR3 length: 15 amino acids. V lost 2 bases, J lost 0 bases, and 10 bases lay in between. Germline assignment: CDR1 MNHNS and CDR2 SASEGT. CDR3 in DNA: TGTGCCAGCAGTGAAAGAAACAGCATGAACACTGAAGCTTTCTTT. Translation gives CASSERNSMNTEAFF.

The CDR3: CASSESRRGRDTEAFF. The DNA for the CDR3 is TGTGCCAGCAGCGAAAGTCGGAGGGGAAGGGACACTGAAGCTTTCTTT. The V gene is TRBV7-2, the J gene TRBJ1-1; a possible D gene is TRBD1 (5 bases). The CDR3 extends over 16 amino acids. CDR1 SGHTA and CDR2 FQGNSA come from the germline V gene. V lost 5 bases, J lost 3 bases, and 19 bases lay in between.

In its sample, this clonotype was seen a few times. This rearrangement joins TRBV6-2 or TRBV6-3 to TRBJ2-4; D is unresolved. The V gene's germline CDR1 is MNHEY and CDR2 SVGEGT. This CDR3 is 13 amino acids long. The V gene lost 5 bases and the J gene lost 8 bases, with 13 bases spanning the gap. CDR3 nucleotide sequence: TGTGCCAGCAGTCAAGTCACGGAACACATTCAGTACTTC. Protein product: CASSQVTEHIQYF.

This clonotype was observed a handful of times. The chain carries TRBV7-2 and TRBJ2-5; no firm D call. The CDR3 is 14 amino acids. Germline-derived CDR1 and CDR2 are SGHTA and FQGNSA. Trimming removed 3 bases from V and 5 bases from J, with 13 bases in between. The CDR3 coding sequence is TGTGCCAGCAGCTTTGTCCCCTCCATGGAGACCCAGTACTTC. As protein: CASSFVPSMETQYF.

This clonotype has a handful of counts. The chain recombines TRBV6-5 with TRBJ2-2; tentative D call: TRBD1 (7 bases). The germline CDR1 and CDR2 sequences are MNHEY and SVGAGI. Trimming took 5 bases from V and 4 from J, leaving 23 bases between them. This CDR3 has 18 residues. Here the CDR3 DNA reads TGTGCCAGCAGTAACATCGCCCCAGGGGGAGCGGGCACCGGGGAGCTGTTTTTT. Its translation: CASSNIAPGGAGTGELFF.

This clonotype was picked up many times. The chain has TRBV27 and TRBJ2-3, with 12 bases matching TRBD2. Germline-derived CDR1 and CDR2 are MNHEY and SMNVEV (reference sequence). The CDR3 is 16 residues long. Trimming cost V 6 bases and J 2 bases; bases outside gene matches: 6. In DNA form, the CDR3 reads TGTGCCAGCAGCCGGACTAGCGGGAATCCCACAGATACGCAGTATTTT. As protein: CASSRTSGNPTDTQYF.

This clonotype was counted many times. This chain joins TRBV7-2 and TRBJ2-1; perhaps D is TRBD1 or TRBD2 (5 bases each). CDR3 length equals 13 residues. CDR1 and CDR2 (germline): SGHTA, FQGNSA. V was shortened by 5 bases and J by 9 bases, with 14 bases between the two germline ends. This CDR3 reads CASSPPGRVEQFF. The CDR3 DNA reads TGTGCCAGCAGCCCTCCGGGACGGGTTGAGCAGTTCTTC.

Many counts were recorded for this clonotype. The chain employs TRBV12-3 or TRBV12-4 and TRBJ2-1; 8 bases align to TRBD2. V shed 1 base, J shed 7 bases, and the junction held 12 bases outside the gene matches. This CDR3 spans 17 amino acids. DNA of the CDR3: TGTGCCAGCAGTTTAGATCCAGCGGGAGCTTGGTCGAATGAGCAGTTCTTC. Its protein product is CASSLDPAGAWSNEQFF.

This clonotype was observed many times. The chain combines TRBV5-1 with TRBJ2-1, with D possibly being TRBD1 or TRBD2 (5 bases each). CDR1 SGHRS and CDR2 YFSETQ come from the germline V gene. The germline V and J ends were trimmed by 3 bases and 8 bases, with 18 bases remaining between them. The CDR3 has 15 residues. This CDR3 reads CASSWGPGSVDEQFF. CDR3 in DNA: TGCGCCAGCAGCTGGGGACCCGGCTCCGTCGATGAGCAGTTCTTC.

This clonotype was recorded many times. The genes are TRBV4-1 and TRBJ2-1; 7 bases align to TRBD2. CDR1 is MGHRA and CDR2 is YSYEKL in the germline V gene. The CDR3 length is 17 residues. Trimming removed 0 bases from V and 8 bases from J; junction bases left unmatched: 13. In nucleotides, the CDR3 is TGCGCCAGCAGCCAAGATCCCGCGGGAGCCCTGGTGGATGAGCAGTTCTTC. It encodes CASSQDPAGALVDEQFF.

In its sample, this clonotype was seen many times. The CDR3 loop reads CSVGGGLNTEAFF. Here the CDR3 DNA reads TGCAGCGTTGGGGGGGGACTGAACACTGAAGCTTTCTTT. The chain couples TRBV29-1 to TRBJ1-1; TRBD1 is a possible D gene (5 bases). The CDR3 is 13 residues long. Germline V lookup: CDR1 SQVTM, CDR2 ANQGSEA. The V end lost 4 bases, the J end lost 0 bases, and 9 bases lay between the germline ends.

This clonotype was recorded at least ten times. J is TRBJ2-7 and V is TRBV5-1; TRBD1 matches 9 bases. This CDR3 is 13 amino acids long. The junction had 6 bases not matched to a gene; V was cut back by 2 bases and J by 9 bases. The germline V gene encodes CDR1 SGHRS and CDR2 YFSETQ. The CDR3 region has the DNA TGCGCCAGCAGCTTTGCCGGACAGGGGCGGCAGTACGTC. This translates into CASSFAGQGRQYV.

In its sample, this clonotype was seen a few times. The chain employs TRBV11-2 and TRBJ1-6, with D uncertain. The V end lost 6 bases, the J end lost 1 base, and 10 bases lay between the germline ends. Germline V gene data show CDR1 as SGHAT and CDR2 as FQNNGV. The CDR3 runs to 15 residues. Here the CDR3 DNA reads TGTGCCAGCAGGATCGAAAGGTCCTATAATTCACCCCTCCACTTT. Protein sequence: CASRIERSYNSPLHF.

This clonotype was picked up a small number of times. This CDR3 reads CASSPVIALTYEQYF. CDR3 sequence (DNA): TGTGCCAGCAGCCCCGTTATAGCGTTGACCTACGAGCAGTACTTC. J is TRBJ2-7 and V is TRBV7-2, with TRBD2 as a possible D gene (5 bases). Germline CDR1 reads SGHTA; CDR2 reads FQGNSA. This CDR3 has 15 amino acids. V gave up 5 bases and J gave up 2 bases, with 16 bases separating them.